The 32 T cell receptor beta chains below all came from one sample that was sequenced in a study of OX40 agonist ivuxolimab in advanced cancers. Repertoires were generated with immunoSEQ multiplex PCR, while TCRdb's copy carries only in-frame clones and drops some. The table includes 55,000 or so clones, approximately 90% detected once. The source material was CD4+ or CD8+ T cells sorted from blood, sampled in a trial of the OX40 agonist ivuxolimab. The receptor source for this set is an adult with an advanced solid tumor such as melanoma, head and neck, liver or kidney cancer.

This clone was detected only once. The rearrangement links TRBV5-6 to TRBJ2-6, with 8 positions matching TRBD1. Losses at the gene ends were 4 bases for V and 0 bases for J; bases not matched to a gene: 12. The germline V gene encodes CDR1 SGHDT and CDR2 YYEEEE. CDR3 length equals 19 residues. The CDR3 nucleotides are TGTGCCAGCAGCGTGGGATCTGACAGGGGATTCTCTGGGGCCAACGTCCTGACTTTC. Residues: CASSVGSDRGFSGANVLTF.

This sequence joins TRBV28 and TRBJ2-2; TRBD1 or TRBD2 may be the D gene (5 bases each). The CDR3 runs to 15 residues. Germline V lookup: CDR1 MDHEN, CDR2 SYDVKM. V was clipped by 6 bases and J by 7 bases, with 18 bases between them. In nucleotides, the CDR3 is TGTGCCAGCAGCACCGGGACCTTAGCGATCGGGGAGCTGTTTTTT. Amino acids: CASSTGTLAIGELFF.

CDR3 nucleotide sequence: TGCGCCAGCAGCCAAGAAGGAGGGATGAGCAATCAGCCCCAGCATTTT. Translating it yields CASSQEGGMSNQPQHF. The chain combines TRBV4-1 with TRBJ1-5; D call uncertain. V lost 0 bases and J 1 base, leaving 10 bases between the germline ends. The CDR3 runs 16 residues. Germline V gene data show CDR1 as MGHRA and CDR2 as YSYEKL.

The chain combines TRBV2 with TRBJ1-6, with a possible D match to TRBD1 (6 bases). The V gene lost 8 bases and the J gene lost 7 bases, with 15 bases spanning the gap. Germline V gene lookup returns CDR1 SNHLY and CDR2 FYNNEI. The CDR3 has 14 amino acids. CDR3 nucleotides: TGTGCCAGCTGTTCCGGGACACGAAATTCACCCCTCCACTTT. This gives the protein CASCSGTRNSPLHF.

CDR3 in DNA: TGTGCCAGCAGCAACGACAGGGGCCCGGTGAATGAAGCTTTCTTT. As protein: CASSNDRGPVNEAFF. The V call is TRBV7-9, the J call TRBJ1-1, with 8 bases that match TRBD1. CDR1 and CDR2 from the germline V gene are SEHNR and FQNEAQ (reference sequence). This CDR3 has 15 residues. The V segment lost 5 bases and the J segment 7 bases; nucleotides outside the gene matches: 12.

This clone was recorded once. The chain is built from TRBV6-1 and TRBJ2-7; D is ambiguous. There are 11 residues in the CDR3. Germline V gene data show CDR1 as MNHNS and CDR2 as SASEGT. V was trimmed by 5 bases and J by 3 bases, leaving 5 bases between them. Here the CDR3 DNA reads TGTGCCAGCAGTTGGATCTACGAGCAGTACTTC. Its translation: CASSWIYEQYF.

This clone showed up just once. The chain joins TRBV5-6 to TRBJ1-2; 9 bases align to TRBD1. J was trimmed by 5 bases and V by 8 bases; bases with no gene match: 10. The CDR3 extends over 14 amino acids. Germline V gives CDR1 SGHDT, CDR2 YYEEEE. CDR3 amino acids: CASKIMGTGYGYTF. CDR3 nucleotide sequence: TGTGCCAGTAAAATCATGGGGACAGGGTATGGCTACACCTTC.

The genes are TRBV7-2 and TRBJ1-5, with TRBD1 matching 8 bases. The CDR3 loop spans 16 amino acids. J lost 7 bases, V lost 0 bases, and 8 bases had no gene match. Germline values: CDR1 SGHTA, CDR2 FQGNSA. This CDR3 is CASSLAAQGAQQPQHF. The CDR3, as DNA: TGTGCCAGCAGCTTAGCTGCCCAGGGGGCTCAGCAGCCCCAGCATTTT.

The chain combines TRBV27 with TRBJ2-7, with 10 bases matching TRBD2. The CDR3 is 16 amino acids. V shed 1 base and J 4 bases; nucleotides not matched to a gene: 7. Per the germline V gene, CDR1 is MNHEY and CDR2 is SMNVEV (reference sequence). Here the CDR3 reads CASSLYPAGGTYEQYF. As DNA, the CDR3 is TGTGCCAGCAGTTTATATCCAGCGGGAGGGACATACGAGCAGTACTTC.

J is TRBJ1-1 and V is TRBV11-2, with D uncertain. CDR1 is SGHAT and CDR2 is FQNNGV in the germline V gene. V shed 3 bases and J shed 4 bases, with 15 bases lying between them. The CDR3 length is 15 residues. As DNA, the CDR3 is TGTGCCAGCAGCTTGGATTTCTTAGGCGGCACTGAAGCTTTCTTT. Translating it yields CASSLDFLGGTEAFF.

This clone was observed a single time. This chain connects TRBV28 to TRBJ2-1; TRBD1 agrees at 11 bases. Germline V gives CDR1 MDHEN, CDR2 SYDVKM. The CDR3 spans 16 residues. V lost 3 bases and J lost 9; bases outside the gene matches: 10. This CDR3 is CASSLFGQGARGEQFF. The DNA of the CDR3 is TGTGCCAGCAGTTTGTTCGGACAGGGGGCGCGAGGTGAGCAGTTCTTC.

The chain joins TRBV7-6 to TRBJ2-7, with 9 positions matching TRBD1. V lost 0 bases and J lost 6; bases outside the gene matches: 6. The length of the CDR3 is 15 residues. Germline V gives CDR1 SGHVS, CDR2 FNYEAQ. Here the CDR3 DNA reads TGTGCCAGCAGCTTAGCTCGGACAGGGGATGGCGAGCAGTACTTC. Translating gives CASSLARTGDGEQYF.

The chain uses TRBV9 and TRBJ2-1; 11 bases fit TRBD1. V lost 0 bases and J lost 8; bases outside the gene matches: 7. CDR1 and CDR2 (germline): SGDLS, YYNGEE. The CDR3 runs 16 residues. The CDR3 bases are TGTGCCAGCAGCGTAGGTTCGCGGGACAGGGGGGATGAGCAGTTCTTC. It codes for CASSVGSRDRGDEQFF.

The chain uses TRBV5-1 and TRBJ2-1; 7 bases fit TRBD2. CDR3 size: 12 residues. Germline CDR1 SGHRS, CDR2 YFSETQ. The J segment lost 10 bases and the V segment lost 0 bases, leaving 1 base of the junction unmatched. The CDR3 DNA follows: TGCGCCAGCAGCTTGGGTAGCGGGGAGCAGTTCTTC. It is translated as CASSLGSGEQFF.

The chain links TRBV7-9 to TRBJ1-3; D possibly corresponds to TRBD1 (5 bases). Trimming cost V 2 bases and J 2 bases, with 10 bases left between them. The CDR3 loop spans 15 amino acids. Germline CDR1 and CDR2: SEHNR and FQNEAQ (reference sequence). Here the CDR3 DNA reads TGTGCCAGCAGCTTAAATGCAGGGACTGGAAACACCATATATTTT. This encodes CASSLNAGTGNTIYF.

The chain combines TRBV10-1 with TRBJ2-7; D gene uncertain. This CDR3 comprises 13 residues. The V gene lost 2 bases and the J gene lost 0 bases, with 5 bases spanning the gap. Per germline, CDR1 WNHNN and CDR2 SYGVQD (reference sequence). As DNA, the CDR3 is TGCGCCAGCAGTGAGAGGTTCTCCTACGAGCAGTACTTC. Translation gives CASSERFSYEQYF.

The CDR3 protein is CASSPTAGGLDTQYF. Written as DNA, the CDR3 is TGCGCCAGCAGCCCTACAGCGGGAGGGTTAGATACGCAGTATTTT. V is TRBV5-1 and J is TRBJ2-3; 10 nucleotides match TRBD2. Germline V gene sequence: CDR1 SGHRS, CDR2 YFSETQ. The CDR3 has 15 amino acids. V dropped 4 bases and J dropped 5; count of bases not matched to a gene: 7.

This clone was observed a few times. The chain has TRBV28 and TRBJ1-2; D gene ambiguous. The CDR3 covers 11 residues. Germline V gives CDR1 MDHEN, CDR2 SYDVKM. CDR3 DNA: TGTGCATCGGGCTTTAACTATGGCTACACCTTC. It encodes CASGFNYGYTF.

This sequence joins TRBV7-9 and TRBJ2-1; 12 bases fit TRBD1. This CDR3 is 15 amino acids long. Looked up from germline, CDR1 is SEHNR and CDR2 is FQNEAQ (reference sequence). The V segment lost 3 bases and the J segment 6 bases; nucleotides outside the gene matches: 3. This CDR3 reads CASSLGQGALNEQFF. In DNA form, the CDR3 reads TGTGCCAGCAGCTTGGGACAGGGGGCCCTCAATGAGCAGTTCTTC.

The chain uses TRBV29-1 and TRBJ2-6, with 13 bases aligning to TRBD2. The CDR3 runs 16 residues. Germline assignment: CDR1 SQVTM and CDR2 ANQGSEA. V shed 6 bases, J shed 0 bases, and the junction held 2 bases outside the gene matches. In DNA, the CDR3 is TGCAGCGTGTGGACTAGCGGGAGCTCTGGGGCCAACGTCCTGACTTTC. Translation: CSVWTSGSSGANVLTF.

The rearrangement links TRBV19 to TRBJ2-7, with 8 bases identical to TRBD1. V gave up 5 bases and J gave up 3 bases; unmatched junction bases: 15. The CDR3 runs to 17 residues. Germline V gene data show CDR1 as LNHDA and CDR2 as SQIVND (reference sequence). The chain's CDR3 is CASSPQGRTGSSYEQYF. CDR3 DNA: TGTGCCAGTAGTCCCCAGGGTCGGACAGGGTCCAGCTACGAGCAGTACTTC.

There are a few counts of this clone. This sequence joins TRBV7-8 and TRBJ1-5; TRBD1 is a possible D gene (5 bases). CDR1 and CDR2 from the germline V gene are SGHVS and FQNEAQ. V gave up 2 bases and J gave up 4 bases, with 12 bases separating them. This CDR3 spans 15 amino acids. CDR3: CASSLSEGKNQPQHF. The CDR3 region has the DNA TGTGCCAGCAGCTTAAGTGAGGGGAAGAATCAGCCCCAGCATTTT. The entire variable domain, with the rest obtained from reference TRBV7-8 and TRBJ1-5, is as follows: GAGVSQSPRYKVAKRGQDVALRCDPISGHVSLFWYQQALGQGPEFLTYFQNEAQLDKSGLPSDRFFAERPEGSVSTLKIQRTQQEDSAVYLCASSLSEGKNQPQHFGDGTRLSIL.

The chain is built from TRBV19 and TRBJ2-2, with 7 bases identical to TRBD1. CDR1 is LNHDA and CDR2 is SQIVND in the germline V gene (reference sequence). The CDR3 is 13 residues long. V dropped 11 bases and J dropped 5; count of bases not matched to a gene: 8. The CDR3 bases are TGTGCCGTACAGGGGTTGGTGACCGGGGAGCTGTTTTTT. This gives the protein CAVQGLVTGELFF.

The rearrangement joins TRBV6-5 to TRBJ1-2; a possible D gene is TRBD1 (6 bases). The CDR3 consists of 14 residues. Germline CDR1 and CDR2: MNHEY and SVGAGI. V was cut by 5 bases and J by 2 bases, with 12 bases left in between. CDR3 sequence reads: CASSVGAGNYGYTF. CDR3 nucleotides: TGTGCCAGCAGTGTGGGGGCTGGGAACTATGGCTACACCTTC.

This chain links TRBV15 with TRBJ2-6, with D uncertain. V was cut by 3 bases and J by 0 bases, with 3 bases left in between. The length of the CDR3 is 14 residues. Germline V lookup: CDR1 LNHNV, CDR2 YYDKDF (reference sequence). CDR3 nucleotide sequence: TGTGCCACCAGCAGGAGCTCTGGGGCCAACGTCCTGACTTTC. Its protein product is CATSRSSGANVLTF.

Details on this clone: A junction boundary mismatches the germline segment, possibly from a read error. The chain has TRBV13 and TRBJ2-5; TRBD2 agrees at 7 bases. The length of the CDR3 is 12 residues. Germline V gene lookup returns CDR1 PRHDT and CDR2 FYEKMQ (reference sequence). CDR3 loop: CASTGRGETRYF. In DNA form, the CDR3 reads TGTGCCAGCACGGGACGGGGGGAGACCCGGTACTTC.

The chain combines TRBV15 with TRBJ2-1, with 11 bases lining up with TRBD2. Germline CDR1 reads LNHNV; CDR2 reads YYDKDF (reference sequence). Trimming removed 5 bases from V and 2 bases from J; junction bases left unmatched: 20. There are 21 residues in the CDR3. CDR3 sequence: CATSLELGGTSGRWAYNEQFF. The CDR3 DNA follows: TGTGCCACCAGCCTAGAGCTCGGCGGGACTAGCGGTCGGTGGGCCTACAATGAGCAGTTCTTC.

This sequence joins TRBV19 and TRBJ2-7, with D perhaps assigned TRBD1 or TRBD2 (6 bases each). The CDR3 runs to 15 residues. V lost 5 bases, J lost 2 bases, and 16 bases lay in between. The germline CDR1 and CDR2 sequences are LNHDA and SQIVND (reference sequence). CDR3 coding DNA: TGTGCCAGTAGTTCAAGAGGGGGGCCACCCTACGAGCAGTACTTC. Protein sequence: CASSSRGGPPYEQYF.

The chain combines TRBV9 with TRBJ2-7; D not certain. V lost 6 bases and J lost 2, with 15 bases in between. The germline CDR1 and CDR2 sequences are SGDLS and YYNGEE. There are 14 residues in the CDR3. CDR3 sequence: CASNLRGDAYEQYF. CDR3 sequence (DNA): TGTGCCAGCAACCTCAGAGGTGACGCCTACGAGCAGTACTTC.

V is TRBV9 and J is TRBJ1-2; D gene ambiguous. The CDR3 length is 14 residues. The germline V and J ends were trimmed by 2 bases and 4 bases, with 12 bases remaining between them. Germline V gives CDR1 SGDLS, CDR2 YYNGEE. CDR3 DNA sequence: TGTGCCAGCAGCGTTAGTCTCGGTGCCTATGGCTACACCTTC. Encoded protein: CASSVSLGAYGYTF.

V gene TRBV6-1 combines with J gene TRBJ2-2; 9 bases fit TRBD1. Looked up from germline, CDR1 is MNHNS and CDR2 is SASEGT. Trimming at V came to 3 bases and at J to 6 bases, leaving 5 bases not matched to a gene. The CDR3 is 15 amino acids. DNA for the CDR3: TGTGCCAGCAGTGACCTGGGGACAGGGTCCGGGGAGCTGTTTTTT. This codes for CASSDLGTGSGELFF.

The CDR3 sequence is CAGGGGVTDTQYF. CDR3 bases: TGTGCCGGAGGAGGCGGTGTGACTGATACGCAGTATTTT. V usage is TRBV28 and J usage is TRBJ2-3, with TRBD2 as a possible D gene (5 bases). Trimming left V 11 bases short and J 6 bases short, with 18 bases between. This CDR3 spans 13 amino acids. Germline V lookup: CDR1 MDHEN, CDR2 SYDVKM.